The 26 T cell receptor beta chains in this list originate from one sample, sequenced in a study of read filtering for tumor transcriptome and immune sequencing. The library was built from roughly 400 ng RNA with molecular barcoded adaptors for alpha/delta and beta/gamma chains. TCRdb passed the reads through MiXCR, listing each CDR3 protein once. The profile covers about 5,200 distinct CDR3 sequences, with just over 20% appearing a single time and 15% to 20% taken by the ten largest. Sequencing input: a population of CD138-negative cells sorted from bone marrow. Receptors originate from a donor at least 40 years old with multiple myeloma.

This sequence joins TRBV29-1 and TRBJ2-1; 9 bases map to TRBD2. V gave up 3 bases and J gave up 2 bases; unmatched junction bases: 5. The CDR3 length is 15 residues. The V gene's germline CDR1 is SQVTM and CDR2 ANQGSEA. The CDR3: CSVDLLAGTYNEQFF. DNA for the CDR3: TGCAGCGTTGACCTTCTAGCGGGGACCTACAATGAGCAGTTCTTC.

By share, this clonotype counts as medium-sized (0.01 to 0.1%). The CDR3, as DNA: TGCGCCAGCAGCCAGGGAGGGATGATTCAGTTCTTC. Translating it yields CASSQGGMIQFF. The rearrangement uses TRBV4-1 and TRBJ2-1; 7 bases map to TRBD2. Germline V gives CDR1 MGHRA, CDR2 YSYEKL. The CDR3 extends over 12 amino acids. The junction had 6 bases not matched to a gene; V was cut back by 3 bases and J by 13 bases.

By share, this clonotype ranks as medium-sized. V and J are TRBV29-1 and TRBJ1-1, with a tentative D call TRBD1 (5 bases). Deletions cut 6 bases from V and 1 base from J, with 15 bases between. The CDR3 length is 14 residues. Germline V lookup: CDR1 SQVTM, CDR2 ANQGSEA. The CDR3 DNA is TGCAGCGTGAACAGACAGAGAGCGAACACTGAAGCTTTCTTT. It yields the protein CSVNRQRANTEAFF. Combining the CDR3 with reference TRBV29-1 and TRBJ1-1 gives the whole variable domain SAVISQKPSRDICQRGTSLTIQCQVDSQVTMMFWYRQQPGQSLTLIATANQGSEATYESGFVIDKFPISRPNLTFSTLTVSNMSPEDSSIYLCSVNRQRANTEAFFGQGTRLTVV.

By proportion, this clonotype is medium-sized. The chain is built from TRBV6-2 or TRBV6-3 and TRBJ2-5, with D unclear. The CDR3 loop spans 14 amino acids. The V gene lost 3 bases and the J gene lost 3 bases, with 11 bases spanning the gap. Germline V gene data show CDR1 as MNHEY and CDR2 as SVGEGT. The CDR3 nucleotides are TGTGCCAGCAGTTATTCCGGACGGGAAGAGACCCAGTACTTC. The encoded protein is CASSYSGREETQYF.

The DNA for the CDR3 is TGCAGTGCTGCCCCCTTCGCTAGCGGGGCCTACAATGAGCAGTTCTTC. It codes for CSAAPFASGAYNEQFF. V gene TRBV20-1 combines with J gene TRBJ2-1, with 9 bases identical to TRBD2. Germline V CDR1 and CDR2: DFQATT, SNEGSKA (reference sequence). J gave up 2 bases and V 5 bases, and 10 bases lay outside the gene matches. This CDR3 contains 16 residues.

This clonotype has a count of ten or more. This chain links TRBV20-1 with TRBJ2-1; D is uncertain. The V gene lost 6 bases and the J gene lost 10 bases, with 19 bases spanning the gap. CDR1 DFQATT and CDR2 SNEGSKA come from the germline V gene (reference sequence). The CDR3 sequence is 13 residues long. Here the CDR3 reads CSAIKPPWQEQFF. In DNA form, the CDR3 reads TGCAGTGCCATCAAGCCTCCCTGGCAGGAGCAGTTCTTC.

This clonotype counts as medium-sized (0.01 to 0.1%). The chain uses TRBV9 and TRBJ1-5; 8 nucleotides align to TRBD1. CDR1 is SGDLS and CDR2 is YYNGEE in the germline V gene. CDR3 size: 15 residues. V lost 0 bases, J lost 4 bases, and 3 bases stayed unmatched. The CDR3 spells CASSVDQGANQPQHF. CDR3 bases: TGTGCCAGCAGCGTAGACCAGGGGGCGAATCAGCCCCAGCATTTT.

The sample holds many counts of this clonotype. The chain couples TRBV28 to TRBJ1-5; no clear D. Germline V CDR1 and CDR2: MDHEN, SYDVKM. The CDR3 contains 13 residues. V was trimmed by 10 bases and J by 6 bases, leaving 16 bases between them. The CDR3 region has the DNA TGTGCCACGAATTCCGTTGGGATTCAGCCCCAGCATTTT. This codes for CATNSVGIQPQHF.

This clonotype is categorized as medium-sized. The chain combines TRBV20-1 with TRBJ2-7; D ambiguous. Deletions cut 4 bases from V and 1 base from J, with 14 bases between. In germline, CDR1 is DFQATT, CDR2 SNEGSKA (reference sequence). The CDR3 has 14 residues. CDR3 residues: CSATDETASYEQYF. CDR3 DNA sequence: TGCAGTGCTACCGATGAAACTGCGTCCTACGAGCAGTACTTC.

This clonotype was counted at least ten times. The CDR3, as DNA: TGTGCCAGCAGCTTAATGGGTCCGGAGAACACCATATATTTT. Protein product: CASSLMGPENTIYF. The rearrangement links TRBV11-2 to TRBJ1-3; no reliable D call. Between the trimmed V and J ends, which lost 2 bases and 7 bases, there was a span of 12 bases. CDR1 SGHAT and CDR2 FQNNGV come from the germline V gene. The CDR3 length is 14 residues.

This clonotype appeared a few times. This likely traces to a read error, being one base from a far larger clone. CDR3 DNA sequence: TGTGCCAGCAGCTTAGCGTTCCTACCGGACACTGAAGCTTTCTTT. Translating it yields CASSLAFLPDTEAFF. V usage is TRBV11-3 and J usage is TRBJ1-1; D not resolved. Germline lookup yields CDR1 SGHNT and CDR2 YENEEA. This CDR3 has 15 amino acids. V was cut by 1 base and J by 3 bases, with 12 bases left in between.

By frequency in the sample, this clonotype is medium-sized. This chain connects TRBV12-3 or TRBV12-4 to TRBJ1-2; 9 bases agree with TRBD1. The J segment lost 4 bases and the V segment lost 7 bases, leaving 7 bases of the junction unmatched. This CDR3 is built from 14 residues. CDR3 region: CASTRTGVGYGYTF. CDR3 sequence (DNA): TGTGCCAGCACCCGGACAGGGGTTGGCTATGGCTACACCTTC.

This clonotype has at least ten counts. CDR3 sequence reads: CASSPRTIKTDTQYF. Written as DNA, the CDR3 is TGTGCCAGCAGCCCTAGGACCATAAAGACAGATACGCAGTATTTT. The chain carries TRBV11-1 and TRBJ2-3; D gene uncertain. The germline V gene has CDR1 SGHAT and CDR2 FQDESV (reference sequence). CDR3 size: 15 residues. V was pared by 5 bases and J by 3 bases, with 15 bases between.

This clonotype is medium-sized in the sample. The chain has TRBV6-5 and TRBJ2-3; 14 bases agree with TRBD2. V shed 4 bases and J 6 bases; nucleotides not matched to a gene: 3. The CDR3 contains 15 residues. Germline-derived CDR1 and CDR2 are MNHEY and SVGAGI. CDR3 in amino acids: CASSSGLAGVDTQYF. As DNA, the CDR3 is TGTGCCAGCAGTTCGGGACTAGCGGGAGTTGATACGCAGTATTTT.

This clonotype was seen many times. The chain joins TRBV30 to TRBJ1-5; D gene uncertain. This CDR3 is 13 amino acids long. In germline, CDR1 is GTSNPN, CDR2 SVGIG (reference sequence). Trimming left V 0 bases short and J 1 base short, with 4 bases between. The CDR3 nucleotides are TGTGCCTGGAGTGTGGACAGCAATCAGCCCCAGCATTTT. Translated: CAWSVDSNQPQHF.

Comment on this clonotype: This CDR3 fails to terminate in the conserved phenylalanine or tryptophan, so it likely reflects a read error. Because the CDR3's place on the DNA is in doubt, the DNA is left out and the CDR3 is given as listed by TCRdb. V and J are TRBV3-1 and TRBJ2-5; the table's TRBD1 call for D was not verified on the DNA. The CDR3 is 8 amino acids in total, end residues counted. The germline V gene encodes CDR1 LGHDT and CDR2 YNNKEL (reference sequence). This CDR3 reads CASSHGAD.

In its sample, this clonotype was seen many times. Mismatch with germline at one junction end may stem from a read error. The rearrangement joins TRBV7-9 to TRBJ2-5; TRBD2 agrees at 8 bases. The CDR3 runs 16 residues. Germline V CDR1 and CDR2: SEHNR, FQNEAQ (reference sequence). This chain's CDR3 is CASSSGAAGVLETQYF. CDR3 in DNA: TGTGCCAGTAGCTCCGGAGCAGCGGGAGTGTTAGAGACCCAGTACTTC.

This clonotype is medium-sized by share. The chain carries TRBV20-1 and TRBJ2-1; 11 nucleotides agree with TRBD2. J lost 2 bases, V lost 2 bases, and 5 bases had no gene match. The CDR3 contains 16 residues. In germline, CDR1 is DFQATT, CDR2 SNEGSKA (reference sequence). The CDR3 here is CSARPQTSGTYNEQFF. DNA of the CDR3: TGCAGTGCTAGACCTCAGACTAGCGGGACCTACAATGAGCAGTTCTTC.

This clonotype is labeled as medium-sized (0.01 to 0.1%). The chain couples TRBV3-1 to TRBJ2-7; 9 nucleotides match TRBD2. The germline V gene has CDR1 LGHDT and CDR2 YNNKEL (reference sequence). V lost 4 bases and J lost 3; bases outside the gene matches: 7. The CDR3 sequence is 15 residues long. The CDR3 coding sequence is TGTGCCAGCAGCCGTCCCCTAGCGGGAAGCTACGAGCAGTACTTC. It yields the protein CASSRPLAGSYEQYF.

At least ten counts were recorded for this clonotype. A much larger clone is a single base away; this may be a read error. This chain connects TRBV6-4 to TRBJ2-6; D may match TRBD1 or TRBD2 (5 bases each). This CDR3 is 18 amino acids long. V lost 6 bases, J lost 0 bases, and 18 bases lay in between. CDR1 and CDR2 (germline): MRHNA, SNTAGT. In DNA, the CDR3 is TGTGCCAGCAGCGAAAACTGGGACGGGCCCTCTGGGGCCAACGTCCTGACTTTC. This translates into CASSENWDGPSGANVLTF.

The genes are TRBV20-1 and TRBJ2-7; 8 bases are shared with TRBD2. This CDR3 has 14 amino acids. With V trimmed by 1 base and J by 3 bases, 5 bases remained unmatched. CDR1 and CDR2 from the germline V gene are DFQATT and SNEGSKA (reference sequence). This CDR3 is CSARGLAGLYEQYF. The CDR3 bases are TGCAGTGCTAGAGGGCTAGCGGGCCTCTACGAGCAGTACTTC.

In the case of this clonotype: A far larger clone is only one base removed, so a read error is likely. V usage is TRBV7-2 and J usage is TRBJ2-1; the D gene is possibly TRBD2 (6 bases). Germline-derived CDR1 and CDR2 are SGHTA and FQGNSA. The CDR3 runs to 15 residues. This chain's CDR3 is CASSLSPGVGNGQFF. The CDR3 nucleotides read TGTGCCAGCAGCTTATCCCCGGGAGTGGGGAATGGGCAGTTCTTC.

V and J are TRBV27 and TRBJ1-2, with 10 bases that match TRBD1. Germline CDR1 reads MNHEY; CDR2 reads SMNVEV (reference sequence). Trimming cost V 5 bases and J 8 bases; bases outside gene matches: 11. The CDR3 is 15 residues long. The CDR3 protein is CASSRSTGGERGYTF. The DNA for the CDR3 is TGTGCCAGCAGTCGGTCGACAGGGGGCGAGAGGGGCTACACCTTC.

About this clonotype itself: This probably arose from a read error, given a far larger clone one base away. The chain has TRBV7-2 and TRBJ2-1; perhaps TRBD1 as D (6 bases). Per germline, CDR1 SGHTA and CDR2 FQGNSA. The ends were cut back, 1 base at V and 12 bases at J, with 19 bases in the middle. The CDR3 has 15 amino acids. In DNA form, the CDR3 reads TGTGCCAGCAGCTTAGGGGGTTCCGGTAGCAGGGGGCAGTTCTTC. Encoded protein: CASSLGGSGSRGQFF.

This clonotype was detected a few times. This may be a read error, as it is one base from a much larger clone. The chain employs TRBV5-1 and TRBJ1-1; D is ambiguous. The V gene's germline CDR1 is SGHRS and CDR2 YFSETQ. The CDR3 runs 14 residues. The DNA for the CDR3 is TGCGCCAGCAGCCCGATGACACTGAACACTGAAGCTCTCTTT. It yields the protein CASSPMTLNTEALF.

In this sample, this clonotype turned up many times. The rearrangement uses TRBV27 and TRBJ2-1, with 9 bases matching TRBD2. The CDR3 loop spans 17 amino acids. V trimming: 2 bases; J trimming: 9 bases; junction bases outside the gene matches: 14. Germline-derived CDR1 and CDR2 are MNHEY and SMNVEV (reference sequence). The CDR3 loop is CASSLAPGLAGAGEQFF. The CDR3 nucleotides are TGTGCCAGCAGTTTAGCCCCCGGGTTAGCGGGAGCGGGTGAGCAGTTCTTC.